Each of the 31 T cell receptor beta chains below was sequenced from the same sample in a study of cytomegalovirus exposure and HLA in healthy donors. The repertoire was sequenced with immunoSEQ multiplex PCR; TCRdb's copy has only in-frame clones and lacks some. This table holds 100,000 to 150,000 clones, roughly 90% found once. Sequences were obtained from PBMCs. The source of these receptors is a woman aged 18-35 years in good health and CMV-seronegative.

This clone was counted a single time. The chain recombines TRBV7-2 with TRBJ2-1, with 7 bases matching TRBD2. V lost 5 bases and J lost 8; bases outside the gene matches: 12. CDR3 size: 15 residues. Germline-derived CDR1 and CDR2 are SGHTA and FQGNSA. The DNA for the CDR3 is TGTGCCAGCAGCCCACAGCGGGGCCGAGGAGATGAGCAGTTCTTC. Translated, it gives CASSPQRGRGDEQFF.

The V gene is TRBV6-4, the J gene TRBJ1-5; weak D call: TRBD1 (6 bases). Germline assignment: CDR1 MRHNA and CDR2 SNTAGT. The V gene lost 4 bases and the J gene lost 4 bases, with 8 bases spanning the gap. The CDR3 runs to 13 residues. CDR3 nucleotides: TGTGCCAGCAGTGGGACAGAGAATCAGCCCCAGCATTTT. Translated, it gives CASSGTENQPQHF.

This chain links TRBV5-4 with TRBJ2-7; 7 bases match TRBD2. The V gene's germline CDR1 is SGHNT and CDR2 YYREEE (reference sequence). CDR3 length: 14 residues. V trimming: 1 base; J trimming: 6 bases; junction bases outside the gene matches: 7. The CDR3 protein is CASSLTGRESEQYF. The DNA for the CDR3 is TGTGCCAGCAGCTTGACGGGGCGGGAGAGCGAGCAGTACTTC. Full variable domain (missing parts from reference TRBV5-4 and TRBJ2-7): ETGVTQSPTHLIKTRGQQVTLRCSSQSGHNTVSWYQQALGQGPQFIFQYYREEENGRGNFPPRFSGLQFPNYSSELNVNALELDDSALYLCASSLTGRESEQYFGPGTRLTVT.

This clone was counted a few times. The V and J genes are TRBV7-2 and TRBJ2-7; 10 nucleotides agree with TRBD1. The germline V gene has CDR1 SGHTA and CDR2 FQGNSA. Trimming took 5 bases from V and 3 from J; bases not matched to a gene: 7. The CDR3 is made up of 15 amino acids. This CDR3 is CASSPMGTGVYEQYF. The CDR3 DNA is TGTGCCAGCAGCCCAATGGGGACAGGGGTCTACGAGCAGTACTTC.

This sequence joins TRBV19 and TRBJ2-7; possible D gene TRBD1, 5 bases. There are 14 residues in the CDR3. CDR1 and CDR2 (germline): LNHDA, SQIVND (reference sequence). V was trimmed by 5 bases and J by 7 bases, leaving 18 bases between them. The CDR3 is CASSEQGSLGEQYF. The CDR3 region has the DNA TGTGCCAGTAGTGAGCAGGGTTCTCTAGGAGAGCAGTACTTC. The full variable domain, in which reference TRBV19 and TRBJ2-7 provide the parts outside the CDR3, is DGGITQSPKYLFRKEGQNVTLSCEQNLNHDAMYWYRQDPGQGLRLIYYSQIVNDFQKGDIAEGYSVSREKKESFPLTVTSAQKNPTAFYLCASSEQGSLGEQYFGPGTRLTVT.

The CDR3 region has the DNA TGTGCCAGCAGCAAAGAGACAGGGGGTGGAACTGAAGCTTTCTTT. Encoded protein: CASSKETGGGTEAFF. V usage is TRBV21-1 and J usage is TRBJ1-1; TRBD1, as called in the table, went unchecked against the DNA. TRBV21-1 is given as a pseudogene. This CDR3 spans 15 amino acids.

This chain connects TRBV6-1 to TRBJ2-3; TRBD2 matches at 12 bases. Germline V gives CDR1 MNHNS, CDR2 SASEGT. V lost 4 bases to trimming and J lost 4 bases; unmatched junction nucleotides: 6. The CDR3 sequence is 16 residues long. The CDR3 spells CASSGLAGAPADTQYF. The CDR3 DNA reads TGTGCCAGCAGTGGACTAGCGGGGGCCCCGGCAGATACGCAGTATTTT.

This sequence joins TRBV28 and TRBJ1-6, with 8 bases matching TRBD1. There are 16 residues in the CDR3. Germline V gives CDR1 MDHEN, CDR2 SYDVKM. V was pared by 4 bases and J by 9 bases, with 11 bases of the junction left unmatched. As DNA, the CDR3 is TGTGCCAGCAGTTCCCCCGGACAGGGCTCGACTTCACCCCTCCACTTT. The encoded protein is CASSSPGQGSTSPLHF.

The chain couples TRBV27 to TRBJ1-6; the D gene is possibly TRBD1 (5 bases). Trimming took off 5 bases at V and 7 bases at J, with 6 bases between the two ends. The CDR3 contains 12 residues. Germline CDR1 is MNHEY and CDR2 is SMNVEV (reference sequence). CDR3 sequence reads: CASSTGNSPLHF. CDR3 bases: TGTGCCAGCAGTACAGGAAATTCACCCCTCCACTTT.

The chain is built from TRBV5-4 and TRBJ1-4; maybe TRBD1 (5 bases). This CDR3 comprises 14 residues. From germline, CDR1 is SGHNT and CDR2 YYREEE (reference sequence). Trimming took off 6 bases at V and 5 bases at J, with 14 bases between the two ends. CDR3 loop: CASNFGGGNEKLFF. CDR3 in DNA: TGTGCCAGCAACTTTGGGGGGGGAAATGAAAAACTGTTTTTT.

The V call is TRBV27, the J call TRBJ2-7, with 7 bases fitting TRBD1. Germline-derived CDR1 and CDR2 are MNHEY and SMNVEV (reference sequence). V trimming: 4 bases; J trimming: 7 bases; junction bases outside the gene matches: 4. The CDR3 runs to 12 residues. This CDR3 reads CASSSPGGEQYF. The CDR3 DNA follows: TGTGCCAGCAGTTCCCCAGGGGGAGAGCAGTACTTC.

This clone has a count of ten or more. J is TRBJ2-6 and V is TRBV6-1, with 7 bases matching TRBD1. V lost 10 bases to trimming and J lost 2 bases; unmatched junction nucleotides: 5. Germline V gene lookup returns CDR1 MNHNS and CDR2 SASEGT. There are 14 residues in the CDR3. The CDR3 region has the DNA TGTGCCACGGACACAGGGGCTGGGGCCAACGTCCTGACTTTC. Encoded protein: CATDTGAGANVLTF.

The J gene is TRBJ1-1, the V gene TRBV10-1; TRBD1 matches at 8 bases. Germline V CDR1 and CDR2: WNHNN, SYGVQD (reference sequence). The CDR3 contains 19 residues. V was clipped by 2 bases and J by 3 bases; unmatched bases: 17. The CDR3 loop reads CASSEPGGAGVKNDTEAFF. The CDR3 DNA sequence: TGCGCCAGCAGTGAGCCAGGGGGCGCGGGGGTCAAGAACGACACTGAAGCTTTCTTT.

The CDR3 is CASSYREVNEQFF. The CDR3 DNA sequence: TGTGCCAGCAGTTACCGGGAGGTGAATGAGCAGTTCTTC. V and J are TRBV6-5 and TRBJ2-1; 7 bases are shared with TRBD2. CDR3 length: 13 amino acids. J was trimmed by 7 bases and V by 2 bases; bases with no gene match: 2. Germline values: CDR1 MNHEY, CDR2 SVGAGI.

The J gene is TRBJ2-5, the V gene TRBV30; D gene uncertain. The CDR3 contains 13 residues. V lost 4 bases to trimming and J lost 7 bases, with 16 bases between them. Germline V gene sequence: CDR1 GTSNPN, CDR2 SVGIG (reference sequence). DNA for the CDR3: TGTGCCTGGATGTCTTTTGTAGTCGGGACCCAGTACTTC. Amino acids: CAWMSFVVGTQYF.

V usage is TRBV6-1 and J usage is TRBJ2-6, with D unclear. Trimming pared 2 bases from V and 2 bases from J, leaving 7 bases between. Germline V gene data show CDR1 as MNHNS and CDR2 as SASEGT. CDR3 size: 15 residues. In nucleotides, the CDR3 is TGTGCCAGCAGTGAATTGGTAGCTGGGGCCAACGTCCTGACTTTC. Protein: CASSELVAGANVLTF.

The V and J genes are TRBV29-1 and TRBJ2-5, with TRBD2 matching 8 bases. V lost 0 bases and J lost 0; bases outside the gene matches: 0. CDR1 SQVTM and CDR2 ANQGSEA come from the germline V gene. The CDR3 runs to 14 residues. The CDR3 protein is CSVEERGDQETQYF. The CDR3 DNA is TGCAGCGTTGAAGAGCGGGGGGACCAAGAGACCCAGTACTTC.

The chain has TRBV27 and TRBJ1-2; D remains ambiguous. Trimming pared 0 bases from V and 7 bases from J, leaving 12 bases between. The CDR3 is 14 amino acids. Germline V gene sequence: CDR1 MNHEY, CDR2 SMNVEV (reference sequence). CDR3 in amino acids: CASSLSRGMSGYTF. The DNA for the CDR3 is TGTGCCAGCAGTTTATCACGGGGAATGAGTGGCTACACCTTC.

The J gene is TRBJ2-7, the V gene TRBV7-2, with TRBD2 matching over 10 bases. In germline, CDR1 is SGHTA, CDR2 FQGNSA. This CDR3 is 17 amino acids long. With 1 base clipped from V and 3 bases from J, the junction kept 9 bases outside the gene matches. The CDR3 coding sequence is TGTGCCAGCAGCTTAGGGGGACTAGCGATCACATTCTACGAGCAGTACTTC. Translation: CASSLGGLAITFYEQYF.

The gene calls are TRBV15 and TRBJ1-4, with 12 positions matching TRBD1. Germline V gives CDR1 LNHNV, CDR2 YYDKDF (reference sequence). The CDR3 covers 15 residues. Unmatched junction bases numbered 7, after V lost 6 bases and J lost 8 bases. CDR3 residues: CATRASGTGGEKLFF. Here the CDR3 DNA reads TGTGCCACCAGAGCCTCCGGGACAGGGGGCGAAAAACTGTTTTTT.

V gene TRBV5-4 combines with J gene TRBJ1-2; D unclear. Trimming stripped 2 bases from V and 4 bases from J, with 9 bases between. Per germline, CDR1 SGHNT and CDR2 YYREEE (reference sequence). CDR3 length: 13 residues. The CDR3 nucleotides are TGTGCCAGCAGCTTAGATAGCCGCTATGGCTACACCTTC. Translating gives CASSLDSRYGYTF.

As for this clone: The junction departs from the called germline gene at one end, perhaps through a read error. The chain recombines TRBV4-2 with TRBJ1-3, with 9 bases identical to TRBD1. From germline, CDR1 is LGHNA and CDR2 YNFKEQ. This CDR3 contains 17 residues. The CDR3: CASSEEPYRGRTNTIYF. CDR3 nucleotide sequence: TGTGCCAGCAGCGAAGAACCCTACAGGGGGCGAACCAACACCATATATTTT.

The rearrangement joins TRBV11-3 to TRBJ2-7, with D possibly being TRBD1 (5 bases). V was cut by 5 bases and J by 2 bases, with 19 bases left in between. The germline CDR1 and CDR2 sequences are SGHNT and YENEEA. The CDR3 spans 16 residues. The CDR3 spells CASSPPSGKRTYEQYF. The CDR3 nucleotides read TGTGCCAGCAGCCCACCTTCAGGGAAGCGCACCTACGAGCAGTACTTC.

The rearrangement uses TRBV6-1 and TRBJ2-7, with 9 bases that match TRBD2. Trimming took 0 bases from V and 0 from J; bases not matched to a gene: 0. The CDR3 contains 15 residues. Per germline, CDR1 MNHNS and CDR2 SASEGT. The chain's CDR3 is CASSEASGSSYEQYF. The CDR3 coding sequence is TGTGCCAGCAGTGAAGCTAGCGGGAGCTCCTACGAGCAGTACTTC.

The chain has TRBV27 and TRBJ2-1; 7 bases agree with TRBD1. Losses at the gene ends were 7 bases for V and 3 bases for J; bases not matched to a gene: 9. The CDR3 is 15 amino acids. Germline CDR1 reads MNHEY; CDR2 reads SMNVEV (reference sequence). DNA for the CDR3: TGTGCCAGCAAAGAAAGACAGGGCAGCTACAATGAGCAGTTCTTC. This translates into CASKERQGSYNEQFF.

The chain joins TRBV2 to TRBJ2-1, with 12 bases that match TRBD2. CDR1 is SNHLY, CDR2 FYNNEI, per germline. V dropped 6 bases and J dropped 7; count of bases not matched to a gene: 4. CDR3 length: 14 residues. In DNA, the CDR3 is TGTGCCAGCAGAGCCGGACTAGCGGGAAATGAGCAGTTCTTC. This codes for CASRAGLAGNEQFF. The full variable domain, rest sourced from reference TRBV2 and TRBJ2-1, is EPEVTQTPSHQVTQMGQEVILRCVPISNHLYFYWYRQILGQKVEFLVSFYNNEISEKSEIFDDQFSVERPDGSNFTLKIRSTKLEDSAMYFCASRAGLAGNEQFFGPGTRLTVL.

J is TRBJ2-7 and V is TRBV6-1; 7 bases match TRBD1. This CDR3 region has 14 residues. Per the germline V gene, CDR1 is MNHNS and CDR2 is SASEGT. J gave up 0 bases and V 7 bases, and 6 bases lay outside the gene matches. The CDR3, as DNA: TGTGCCAGCATCGACAGGGCATACTCCTACGAGCAGTACTTC. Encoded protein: CASIDRAYSYEQYF.

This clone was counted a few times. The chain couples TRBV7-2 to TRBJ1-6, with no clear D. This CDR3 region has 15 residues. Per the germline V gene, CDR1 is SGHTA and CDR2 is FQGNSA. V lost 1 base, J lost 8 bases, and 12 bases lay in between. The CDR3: CASSLGSGLDSPLHF. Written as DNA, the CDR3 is TGTGCCAGCAGCTTAGGGTCAGGCTTGGATTCACCCCTCCACTTT.

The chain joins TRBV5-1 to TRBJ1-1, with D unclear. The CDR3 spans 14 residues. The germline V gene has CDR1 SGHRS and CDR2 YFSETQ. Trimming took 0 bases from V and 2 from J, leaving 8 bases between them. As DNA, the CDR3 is TGCGCCAGCAGCTTGGTTGGAGACAACACTGAAGCTTTCTTT. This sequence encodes CASSLVGDNTEAFF.

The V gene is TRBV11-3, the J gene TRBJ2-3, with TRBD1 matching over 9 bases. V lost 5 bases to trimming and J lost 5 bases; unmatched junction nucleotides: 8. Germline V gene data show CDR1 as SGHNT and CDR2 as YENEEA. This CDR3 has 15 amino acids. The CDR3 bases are TGTGCCAGCAGCGGGGGGGACAGGGTGGAAGATACGCAGTATTTT. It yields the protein CASSGGDRVEDTQYF.

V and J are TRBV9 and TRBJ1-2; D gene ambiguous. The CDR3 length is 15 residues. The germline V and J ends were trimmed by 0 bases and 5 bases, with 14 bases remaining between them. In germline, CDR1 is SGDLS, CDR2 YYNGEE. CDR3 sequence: CASSVEEGSPYGYTF. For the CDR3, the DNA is TGTGCCAGCAGCGTAGAAGAGGGATCACCATATGGCTACACCTTC.